The next 27 T cell receptor beta chains were all read from a single sample in a study of CXCR3-negative and CXCR3-positive naive CD8 T cells. Study outcomes and limitations: The TRB CDR3s that CXCR3-positive naive cells carried were more hydrophobic than those of CXCR3-negative naive cells.

These receptors lack a known antigen. TRB cDNA was prepared as libraries by UMI-labeled 5' RACE. TCRdb re-called the 5' RACE reads, yielding one record per CDR3 amino acid sequence without DNA. The table lists some 150,000 distinct CDR3 sequences. The sequenced sample was naive CXCR3+ CD8+ T cells from blood. The subset denotes: CD45RO-CCR7+CD27+CD95- naive CD8+ T cells expressing CXCR3 (TNR3+). These receptor sequences come from a human donor in good health. Some clones in this sample may be carry-over from other donors' samples.

The chain's CDR3 is CASSQDLVGLSYEQFF. The rearrangement links TRBV4-3 to TRBJ2-1. CDR1 LGHNA and CDR2 YSLEER come from the germline V gene. The CDR3 runs to 16 residues.

The chain uses TRBV11-2 and TRBJ2-4; the D gene TCRdb calls, TRBD1, cannot be checked with no DNA. The germline gives CDR1 SGHAT, CDR2 FQNNGV. This CDR3 comprises 17 residues. The CDR3 spells CASEVDGLGERGNIQYF.

The rearrangement uses TRBV12-3 or TRBV12-4 and TRBJ1-4; TCRdb reports TRBD1, a call that lacks DNA to check it against. CDR3 length: 14 residues. Here the CDR3 reads CASSAEGAGEKLFF.

The chain has TRBV29-1 and TRBJ1-1; as DNA is missing, the TRBD1 call by TCRdb cannot be tested. The CDR3 extends over 13 amino acids. Germline CDR1 is SQVTM and CDR2 is ANQGSEA. CDR3 loop: CSAAGQGATEAFF.

The chain combines TRBV7-9 with TRBJ2-3; the D call from TCRdb, TRBD1, cannot be confirmed without DNA. In germline, CDR1 is SEHNR, CDR2 FQNEAQ (reference sequence). There are 14 residues in the CDR3. CDR3: CASSLVWDPDTQYF.

The chain uses TRBV7-9 and TRBJ2-3; TCRdb lists TRBD1, though no DNA is available to test this call. Germline V gives CDR1 SEHNR, CDR2 FQNEAQ (reference sequence). This CDR3 region has 13 residues. CDR3 residues: CASSLPPTDTQYF. The full variable domain, in which reference TRBV7-9 and TRBJ2-3 provide the parts outside the CDR3, is DTGVSQNPRHKITKRGQNVTFRCDPISEHNRLYWYRQTLGQGPEFLTYFQNEAQLEKSRLLSDRFSAERPKGSFSTLEIQRTEQGDSAMYLCASSLPPTDTQYFGPGTRLTVL.

The V call is TRBV4-2, the J call TRBJ1-2. This CDR3 spans 14 amino acids. Germline CDR1 is LGHNA and CDR2 is YNFKEQ. The CDR3 here is CASSQDPGDDGYTF.

The rearrangement uses TRBV13 and TRBJ1-2. The CDR3 runs to 15 residues. The germline gives CDR1 PRHDT, CDR2 FYEKMQ (reference sequence). The chain's CDR3 is CASSSRGRTNYGYTF. The variable domain in full, with the rest retrieved from reference TRBV13 and TRBJ1-2, is AAGVIQSPRHLIKEKRETATLKCYPIPRHDTVYWYQQGPGQDPQFLISFYEKMQSDKGSIPDRFSAQQFSDYHSELNMSSLELGDSALYFCASSSRGRTNYGYTFGSGTRLTVV.

The J gene is TRBJ2-7, the V gene TRBV27; as DNA is missing, the TRBD1 call by TCRdb cannot be tested. Germline values: CDR1 MNHEY, CDR2 SMNVEV (reference sequence). CDR3 length equals 15 residues. CDR3 protein: CASRDPGQGTGEQYF.

The chain links TRBV27 to TRBJ2-1. The CDR3 extends over 13 amino acids. The germline gives CDR1 MNHEY, CDR2 SMNVEV (reference sequence). This CDR3 reads CASRPSYHNEQFF.

The chain employs TRBV7-9 and TRBJ1-1. The length of the CDR3 is 13 residues. Per germline, CDR1 SEHNR and CDR2 FQNEAQ (reference sequence). The CDR3 sequence: CASSLNLDTEAFF.

The rearrangement uses TRBV10-2 and TRBJ2-7; TCRdb's assignment of TRBD2 cannot be checked, as there is no DNA. Germline V CDR1 and CDR2: WSHSY, SAAADI. This CDR3 comprises 14 residues. The chain's CDR3 is CASSTGTSLGEQYF.

This rearrangement joins TRBV10-1 to TRBJ2-5; absent DNA, TCRdb's TRBD1 call cannot be checked. CDR1 WNHNN and CDR2 SYGVQD come from the germline V gene (reference sequence). This CDR3 has 20 residues. The CDR3 reads CASSGSQSYPGDGVWETQYF.

The chain couples TRBV30 to TRBJ2-7. Germline CDR1 reads GTSNPN; CDR2 reads SVGIG (reference sequence). This CDR3 comprises 13 residues. This CDR3 is CAWSLAGPDEQYF.

This rearrangement joins TRBV5-6 to TRBJ2-7. Germline V gives CDR1 SGHDT, CDR2 YYEEEE. The CDR3 is made up of 17 amino acids. Here the CDR3 reads CASSLGSSFSYSYEQYF.

The chain couples TRBV24-1 to TRBJ2-1; the TCRdb D gene call, TRBD2, has no DNA to confirm it. Germline V gene data show CDR1 as KGHDR and CDR2 as SFDVKD. CDR3 size: 18 residues. This chain's CDR3 is CATRLGGSGSSCYNEQFF.

The rearrangement uses TRBV20-1 and TRBJ1-6; TCRdb indicates TRBD1, and absent DNA this call remains unverified. Germline V gene sequence: CDR1 DFQATT, CDR2 SNEGSKA (reference sequence). The CDR3 spans 14 residues. CDR3 in amino acids: CSARDPGGVEPLHF.

The chain employs TRBV29-1 and TRBJ2-7; no DNA is available, so the TRBD2 call from TCRdb remains unchecked. CDR3 length: 13 residues. Germline assignment: CDR1 SQVTM and CDR2 ANQGSEA. CDR3 amino acids: CSVLEVSSYEQYF.

This chain links TRBV7-9 with TRBJ2-7; the TCRdb call, TRBD1, lacks DNA for checking. CDR1 SEHNR and CDR2 FQNEAQ come from the germline V gene (reference sequence). This CDR3 contains 13 residues. Here the CDR3 reads CASTRDGGYEQYF.

The chain is built from TRBV10-3 and TRBJ1-6. The CDR3 sequence is 13 residues long. Germline V gene lookup returns CDR1 ENHRY and CDR2 SYGVKD. The CDR3 loop reads CAISDFSNSPLHF.

The chain employs TRBV11-1 and TRBJ2-5. CDR1 and CDR2 (germline): SGHAT, FQDESV (reference sequence). There are 14 residues in the CDR3. CDR3: CASSLDDIQETQYF.

The chain uses TRBV4-3 and TRBJ1-6; no DNA is available, so the TRBD1 call from TCRdb remains unchecked. The CDR3 covers 15 residues. Per the germline V gene, CDR1 is LGHNA and CDR2 is YSLEER. CDR3 protein: CASSQDTGQGSPLHF.

The gene calls are TRBV15 and TRBJ1-5. CDR1 and CDR2 (germline): LNHNV, YYDKDF (reference sequence). This CDR3 is built from 14 residues. The CDR3 protein is CATEEGWDNQPQHF.

J is TRBJ2-5 and V is TRBV6-5; no DNA is available, so the TRBD2 call from TCRdb remains unchecked. In germline, CDR1 is MNHEY, CDR2 SVGAGI. The CDR3 extends over 16 amino acids. This CDR3 reads CASSPLSAGDGETQYF.

The rearrangement uses TRBV29-1 and TRBJ2-1; as DNA is missing, the TRBD2 call by TCRdb cannot be tested. The CDR3 sequence is 11 residues long. Germline V gene lookup returns CDR1 SQVTM and CDR2 ANQGSEA. CDR3 amino acids: CSVQRDNEQFF.

The CDR3 region is CASTWDRGNTEAFF. The chain is built from TRBV6-2 or TRBV6-3 and TRBJ1-1; TCRdb proposes TRBD1, but this gene call is untestable without DNA. Germline lookup yields CDR1 MNHEY and CDR2 SVGEGT. The CDR3 is made up of 14 amino acids.

The chain has TRBV12-3 or TRBV12-4 and TRBJ2-7; no DNA is available, so the TRBD2 call from TCRdb remains unchecked. The CDR3 totals 16 residues. CDR3 region: CASSSDGTSGIYEQYF.